The text below deals with one T cell receptor (beta chain). Trimming removed 5 bases from V and 9 bases from J, with 14 bases in between. This CDR3 contains 13 residues. Authors' methods: Scientists estimated how many nucleated cells there were by amplifying reference gene primers. Profiling relied on immunoSEQ multiplex PCR, and the TCRdb table lists in-frame clones only, not all of them. That table supplies the V and J calls and clone size; D and trimming were determined from the DNA. The table has 150,000 or so clones, about 80% seen once. The record originates from a study of blood T cell repertoires in COVID-19. Study details: The United States, Italy and Spain supplied acute and convalescent COVID-19 samples. T cells, B-cell-depleted T cells, or PBMCs provided the cDNA or gDNA that served as material.

The rearrangement links TRBV12-3 or TRBV12-4 to TRBJ1-5; no clear D gene. Sequenced sample: peripheral blood. The clonotype originates from a woman aged 60 to 75 with acute or convalescent COVID-19. In nucleotides, the CDR3 is TGTGCCAGCAGTCCCGAAGGAGGTCGGCCCCAGCATTTT. Encoded protein: CASSPEGGRPQHF.